The 2 T cell receptor beta chains reported below all come from one sample, sequenced in a study of cytomegalovirus exposure and HLA in healthy donors. Primers: 60 Vbeta forward and 13 Jbeta reverse. Profiled with immunoSEQ multiplex PCR; TCRdb holds only in-frame clones, not every one. This sample has fewer than 200,000 clones, with 80% to 90% found just once. Sequenced material: PBMCs. The receptors were gathered from a woman aged 25 to 39 in good health and CMV-seropositive.

The table lists this clone with a few counts. The DNA for the CDR3 is TGTGCCAGCAGTTACTCTCTCCGGGGGGACACTGAAGCTTTCTTT. Its protein product is CASSYSLRGDTEAFF. The chain carries TRBV6-5 and TRBJ1-1, with D tentatively TRBD1 (5 bases). V was shortened by 0 bases and J by 3 bases, with 11 bases between the two germline ends. The CDR3 is 15 amino acids. The germline gives CDR1 MNHEY, CDR2 SVGAGI.

V usage is TRBV6-1 and J usage is TRBJ2-2; possibly TRBD1 for D (6 bases). Germline V lookup: CDR1 MNHNS, CDR2 SASEGT. This CDR3 has 12 amino acids. V lost 7 bases to trimming and J lost 7 bases, with 10 bases between them. The CDR3 sequence: CASNDRSGELFF. The CDR3 DNA is TGTGCCAGCAACGACAGGAGCGGGGAGCTGTTTTTT.